This T cell receptor (beta chain) was found in a study of T cell repertoires in cytomegalovirus infection. Study details: CMV epitopes used comprised recently identified HLA-C-restricted ones and well-studied HLA-B-restricted ones. Matching HLA type, along with CMV infection, was indicated by public TCR beta signatures. Regarding the study as a whole: Summed frequency of public TCR beta families distinguished CMV carriers with the relevant HLA. Ex vivo responses were dominated by HLA-C-restricted CMV-specific TCR beta clonotypes.

The J segment lost 5 bases and the V segment lost 5 bases, leaving 8 bases of the junction unmatched. The CDR3 consists of 14 residues. Germline V lookup: CDR1 SGHTA, CDR2 FQGNSA. One entry per CDR3 protein results from TCRdb running MiXCR on the reads. Among some 310,000 distinct CDR3 sequences, around 25% were seen once, and the ten largest hold roughly 15%. Remarks on this clonotype: Its antigen is unknown.

The material sequenced was cultured PBMCs, taken from culture after CMV antigen stimulation. The sequence came from a human donor in good health (CMV status not recorded). Some clones in this sample may be carry-over from other donors' samples. The chain links TRBV7-2 to TRBJ1-2, with 7 bases that match TRBD1. The CDR3 nucleotides are TGTGCCAGCAGCCTGGGGGACAGCCGTTATGGCTACACCTTC. Translating it yields CASSLGDSRYGYTF.